This T cell receptor beta chain was sequenced during a study of Ad26.COV2.S vaccination and SARS-CoV-2 variants. Study-wide results and limits: Vaccine recipients and placebo recipients showed similar non-spike TCR breadth. After vaccination, substantial breadth of spike-specific CD8+ and CD4+ responses was reported. Vaccinees showed greater spike-specific TCR breadth than placebo recipients. From the TCR breadth and depth analyses, total T cell responses may have been underestimated.

V was pared by 2 bases and J by 8 bases, with 6 bases between. The CDR3 runs 11 residues. From germline, CDR1 is GTSNPN and CDR2 SVGIG (reference sequence). As to this clone: Its matching antigen is unknown.

Here immunoSEQ multiplex PCR was the method, and the copy in TCRdb shows in-frame clones only, minus some. The sample lists some 45,000 clones; approximately 83% were seen once. This sequence was found in a human donor who had recovered from COVID-19. The V call is TRBV30, the J call TRBJ1-4, with unresolved D. This sample comprised peripheral blood, obtained after recovery from COVID-19. CDR3 sequence: CAWSSREKLFF. The CDR3 DNA is TGTGCCTGGAGTTCAAGGGAAAAACTGTTTTTT.